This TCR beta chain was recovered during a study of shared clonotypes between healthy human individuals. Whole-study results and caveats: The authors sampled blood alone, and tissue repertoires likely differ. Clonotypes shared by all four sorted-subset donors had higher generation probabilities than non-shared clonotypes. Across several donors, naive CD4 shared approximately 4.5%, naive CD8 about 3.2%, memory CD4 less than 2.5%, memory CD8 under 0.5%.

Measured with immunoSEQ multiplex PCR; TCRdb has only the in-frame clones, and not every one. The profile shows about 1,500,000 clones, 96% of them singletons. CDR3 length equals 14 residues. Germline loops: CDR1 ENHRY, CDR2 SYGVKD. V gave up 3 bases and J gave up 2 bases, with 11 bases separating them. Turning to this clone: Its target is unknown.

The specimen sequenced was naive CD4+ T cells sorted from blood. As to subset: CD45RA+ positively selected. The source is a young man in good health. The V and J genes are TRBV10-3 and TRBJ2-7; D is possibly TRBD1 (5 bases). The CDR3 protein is CAISEQAGPYEQYF. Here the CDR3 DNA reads TGTGCCATCAGTGAACAGGCCGGACCCTACGAGCAGTACTTC.